Listed below are T cell receptor beta chains from one sample, sequenced in a study of OX40 agonist ivuxolimab in advanced cancers. Profiling relied on immunoSEQ multiplex PCR, and the TCRdb table lists in-frame clones only, not all of them. Among around 50,000 clones listed, roughly 88% were seen once. The sequences come from CD4+ or CD8+ T cells sorted from blood, collected in a trial of the OX40 agonist ivuxolimab. These receptors originate from an adult with an advanced solid tumor such as melanoma, head and neck, liver or kidney cancer. Each CDR3 is given with its conserved first and last residue. Fields, in order: clone size, V gene, J gene, D gene, CDR3 protein, CDR3 DNA. The D gene is left open where the match is weak. Some rows mark clone size as missing; the rest say once, few, many or name a class of expanded clone.

-,TRBV7-2,TRBJ1-2,-,CASSLIKGNYGYTF,TGTGCCAGCAGCTTAATTAAGGGGAACTATGGCTACACCTTC
-,TRBV5-1,TRBJ2-6,TRBD1,CASSPDRVGANVLTF,TGCGCCAGCAGCCCCGACAGGGTTGGGGCCAACGTCCTGACTTTC
-,TRBV4-1,TRBJ2-2,TRBD2,CASSQPGLASGELFF,TGCGCCAGCAGCCAGCCGGGACTAGCTTCCGGGGAGCTGTTTTTT
-,TRBV21-1,TRBJ2-7,-,CASSRTGTGGSYEQYF,TGTGCCAGCAGCAGAACCGGGACAGGGGGCTCCTACGAGCAGTACTTC
-,TRBV11-2,TRBJ2-3,-,CASSTADTQYF,TGTGCCAGCAGCACCGCAGATACGCAGTATTTT
-,TRBV6-5,TRBJ2-7,TRBD2,CASRGFGEGLNEQYF,TGTGCCAGCAGGGGTTTTGGGGAGGGCCTCAACGAGCAGTACTTC
-,TRBV7-9,TRBJ2-1,-,CASSLAGGSGLSLFF,TGTGCCAGCAGCTTAGCGGGAGGCTCCGGATTATCGCTATTCTTC
few,TRBV21-1,TRBJ1-1,-,CASRDYEAFF,TGTGCCAGCAGAGACTATGAAGCTTTCTTT
-,TRBV12-5,TRBJ2-3,-,CASGFASADTQYF,TGTGCTAGTGGTTTTGCGTCAGCGGATACGCAGTATTTT
-,TRBV5-1,TRBJ2-7,TRBD2,CASSRGTSGEQYF,TGCGCCAGCAGCAGAGGGACTAGCGGCGAGCAGTACTTC
-,TRBV5-1,TRBJ2-3,-,CASSSILTDTQYF,TGCGCCAGCAGCTCCATCCTAACAGATACGCAGTATTTT
few,TRBV29-1,TRBJ2-3,-,CSVPREVGDTQYF,TGCAGCGTGCCTAGGGAGGTGGGAGATACGCAGTATTTT
-,TRBV4-1,TRBJ2-1,TRBD1,CASSQGQQGASEQFF,TGCGCCAGCAGCCAAGGTCAACAGGGGGCGAGTGAGCAGTTCTTC
once,TRBV27,TRBJ2-6,-,CASSPLTPSGANVLTF,TGTGCCAGCAGCCCCCTCACACCCTCTGGGGCCAACGTCCTGACTTTC
-,TRBV25-1,TRBJ2-7,-,CASSELALRGQYF,TGTGCCAGCAGTGAACTAGCGTTACGCGGGCAGTACTTC
once,TRBV15,TRBJ2-7,-,CATSRGGGSGVEQYF,TGTGCCACCAGCAGGGGTGGGGGGAGCGGAGTCGAGCAGTACTTC
-,TRBV6-6,TRBJ2-7,-,CASSYSMRVGPYEQYF,TGTGCCAGCAGTTACTCGATGAGGGTTGGGCCCTACGAGCAGTACTTC
-,TRBV28,TRBJ2-3,-,CASSLESRADTQYF,TGTGCCAGCAGTTTAGAAAGTCGGGCAGATACGCAGTATTTT
once,TRBV6-1,TRBJ2-3,-,CASSDIVDTQYF,TGTGCCAGCAGTGATATAGTAGATACGCAGTATTTT
-,TRBV11-3,TRBJ1-2,TRBD1,CASSSGQGSNGYTF,TGTGCCAGCAGCTCGGGACAGGGTTCGAATGGCTACACCTTC
-,TRBV2,TRBJ2-5,-,CASLGHLQETQYF,TGTGCCAGCCTCGGACACCTGCAAGAGACCCAGTACTTC
-,TRBV19,TRBJ1-2,-,CASSFLGNYGYTF,TGTGCCAGTAGTTTCTTGGGAAACTATGGCTACACCTTC
-,TRBV10-2,TRBJ1-2,-,CASRGWAGALSIRPDYGYTF,TGCGCCAGCAGGGGGTGGGCAGGGGCTTTATCTATTCGACCTGACTATGGCTACACCTTC
-,TRBV14,TRBJ1-4,-,CASSQGRRKVRPNEKLFF,TGTGCCAGCAGCCAAGGGCGGCGGAAGGTAAGGCCTAATGAAAAACTGTTTTTT
-,TRBV6-1,TRBJ2-7,-,CASSEHAGPYEQYF,TGTGCCAGCAGTGAACATGCCGGACCCTACGAGCAGTACTTC